This T cell receptor (beta chain) comes out of a study of blood T cell repertoires in COVID-19. At the level of the study: From the United States, Italy and Spain came samples of acute and convalescent COVID-19. T cells, B-cell-depleted T cells, or PBMCs provided the cDNA or gDNA that served as material.

As originally analysed: Reference gene primer amplification yielded estimated nucleated cell counts. Method: immunoSEQ multiplex PCR; TCRdb's copy keeps in-frame clones and lacks some. V and J calls and clone size follow that table, whereas D and trimming were derived from the DNA. Of about 44,000 clones detected, roughly 87% appear once; the ten largest clones hold over 20%. The CDR3 has 15 amino acids. Germline trimming cut 3 bases from V and 6 bases from J; bases unmatched to any gene: 1. Germline V gene data show CDR1 as ENHRY and CDR2 as SYGVKD. The TCR was taken from an elderly woman in a cohort sampled during active or convalescent COVID-19. Sequencing was done on a sample of peripheral blood. V and J are TRBV10-3 and TRBJ2-3; 15 nucleotides match TRBD2. The CDR3 DNA follows: TGTGCCATCAGTGAAGGGACTAGCGGGAGGGATACGCAGTATTTT. Translated: CAISEGTSGRDTQYF.